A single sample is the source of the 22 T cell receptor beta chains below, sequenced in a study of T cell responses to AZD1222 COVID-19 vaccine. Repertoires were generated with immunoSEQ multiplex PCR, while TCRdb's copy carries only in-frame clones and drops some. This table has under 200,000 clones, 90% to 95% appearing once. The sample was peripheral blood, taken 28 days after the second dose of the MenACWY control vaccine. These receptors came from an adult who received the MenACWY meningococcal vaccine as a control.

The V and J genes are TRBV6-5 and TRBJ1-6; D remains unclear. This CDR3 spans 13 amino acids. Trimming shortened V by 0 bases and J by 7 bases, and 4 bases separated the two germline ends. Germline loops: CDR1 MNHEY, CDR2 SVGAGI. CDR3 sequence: CASSYSDNSPLHF. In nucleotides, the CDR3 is TGTGCCAGCAGTTACTCAGACAATTCACCCCTCCACTTT.

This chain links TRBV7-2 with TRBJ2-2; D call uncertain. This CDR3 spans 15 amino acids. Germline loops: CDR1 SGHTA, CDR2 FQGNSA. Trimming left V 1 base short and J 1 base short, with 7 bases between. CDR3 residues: CASSLVTGNTGELFF. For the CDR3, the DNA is TGTGCCAGCAGCTTAGTTACGGGGAACACCGGGGAGCTGTTTTTT.

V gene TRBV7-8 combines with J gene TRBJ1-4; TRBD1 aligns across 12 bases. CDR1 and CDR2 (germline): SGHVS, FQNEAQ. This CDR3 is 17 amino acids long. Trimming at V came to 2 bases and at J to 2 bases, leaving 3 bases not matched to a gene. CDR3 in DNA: TGTGCCAGCAGCTTACGGGACAGGGGGCCCACTAATGAAAAACTGTTTTTT. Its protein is CASSLRDRGPTNEKLFF.

CDR3 nucleotides: TGTGCCAGCAGCGGACGACAGGTCTATGGCTACACCTTC. This gives the protein CASSGRQVYGYTF. This chain links TRBV9 with TRBJ1-2; D perhaps matches TRBD1 (6 bases). V was cut by 3 bases and J by 4 bases, with 10 bases left in between. The CDR3 consists of 13 residues. Per the germline V gene, CDR1 is SGDLS and CDR2 is YYNGEE.

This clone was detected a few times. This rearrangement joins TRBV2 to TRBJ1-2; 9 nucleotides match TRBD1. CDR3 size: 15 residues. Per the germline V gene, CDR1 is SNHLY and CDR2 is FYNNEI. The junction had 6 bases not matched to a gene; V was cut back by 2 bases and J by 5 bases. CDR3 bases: TGTGCCAGCAGTGAATCGACGGGACAGGGTTATGGCTACACCTTC. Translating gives CASSESTGQGYGYTF.

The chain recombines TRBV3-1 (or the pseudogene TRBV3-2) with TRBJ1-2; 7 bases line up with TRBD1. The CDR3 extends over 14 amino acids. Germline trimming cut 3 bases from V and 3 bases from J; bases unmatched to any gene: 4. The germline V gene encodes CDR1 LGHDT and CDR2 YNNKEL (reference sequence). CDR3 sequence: CASSQGQKDYGYTF. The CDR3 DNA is TGTGCCAGCAGCCAGGGACAGAAGGACTATGGCTACACCTTC.

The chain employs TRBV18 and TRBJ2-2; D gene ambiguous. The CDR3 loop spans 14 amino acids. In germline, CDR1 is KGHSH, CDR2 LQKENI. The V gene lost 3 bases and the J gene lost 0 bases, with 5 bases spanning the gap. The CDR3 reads CASSPMPNTGELFF. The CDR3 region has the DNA TGTGCCAGCTCACCTATGCCGAACACCGGGGAGCTGTTTTTT.

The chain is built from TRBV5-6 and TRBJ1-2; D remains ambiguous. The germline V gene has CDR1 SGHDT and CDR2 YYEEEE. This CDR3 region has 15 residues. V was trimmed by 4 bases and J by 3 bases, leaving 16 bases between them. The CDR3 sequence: CASSIWPAVHYGYTF. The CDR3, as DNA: TGTGCCAGCAGCATCTGGCCGGCGGTTCACTATGGCTACACCTTC. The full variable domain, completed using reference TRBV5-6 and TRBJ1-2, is DAGVTQSPTHLIKTRGQQVTLRCSPKSGHDTVSWYQQALGQGPQFIFQYYEEEERQRGNFPDRFSGHQFPNYSSELNVNALLLGDSALYLCASSIWPAVHYGYTFGSGTRLTVV.

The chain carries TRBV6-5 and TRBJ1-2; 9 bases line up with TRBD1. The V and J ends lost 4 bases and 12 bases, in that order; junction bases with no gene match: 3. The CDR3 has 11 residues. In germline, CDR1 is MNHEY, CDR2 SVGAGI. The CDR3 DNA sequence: TGTGCCAGCAGTTCGGGACAGGGCAACACCTTC. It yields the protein CASSSGQGNTF.

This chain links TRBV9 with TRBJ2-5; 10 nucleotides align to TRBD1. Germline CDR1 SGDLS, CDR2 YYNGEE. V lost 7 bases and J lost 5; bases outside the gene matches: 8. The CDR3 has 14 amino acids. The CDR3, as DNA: TGTGCCAGCGGGCAGGGGACAGGGGAGGAGACCCAGTACTTC. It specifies CASGQGTGEETQYF.

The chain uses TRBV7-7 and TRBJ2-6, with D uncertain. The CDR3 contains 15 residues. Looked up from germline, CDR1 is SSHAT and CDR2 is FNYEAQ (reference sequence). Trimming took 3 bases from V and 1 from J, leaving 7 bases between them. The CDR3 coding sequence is TGTGCCAGCAGCTTGAGTCGGTCTGGGGCCAACGTCCTGACTTTC. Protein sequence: CASSLSRSGANVLTF.

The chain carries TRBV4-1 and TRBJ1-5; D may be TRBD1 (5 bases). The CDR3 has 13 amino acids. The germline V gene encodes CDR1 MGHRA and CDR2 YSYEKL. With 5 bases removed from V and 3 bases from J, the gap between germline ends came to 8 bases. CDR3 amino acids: CASSAGVNQPQHF. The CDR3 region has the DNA TGCGCCAGCAGCGCGGGGGTCAATCAGCCCCAGCATTTT.

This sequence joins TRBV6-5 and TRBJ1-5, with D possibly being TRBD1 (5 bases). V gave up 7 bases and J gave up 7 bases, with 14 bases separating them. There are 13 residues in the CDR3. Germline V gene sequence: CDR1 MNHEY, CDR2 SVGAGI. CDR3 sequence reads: CASTPEGVQPQHF. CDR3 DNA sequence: TGTGCCAGCACCCCAGAAGGGGTCCAGCCCCAGCATTTT.

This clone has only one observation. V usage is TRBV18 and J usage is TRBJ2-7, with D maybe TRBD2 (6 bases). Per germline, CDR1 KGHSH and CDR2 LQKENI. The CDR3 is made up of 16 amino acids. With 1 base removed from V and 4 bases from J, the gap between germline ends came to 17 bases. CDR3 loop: CASSPLGGVVQYEQYF. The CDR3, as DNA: TGTGCCAGCTCACCACTCGGAGGGGTGGTACAATACGAGCAGTACTTC.

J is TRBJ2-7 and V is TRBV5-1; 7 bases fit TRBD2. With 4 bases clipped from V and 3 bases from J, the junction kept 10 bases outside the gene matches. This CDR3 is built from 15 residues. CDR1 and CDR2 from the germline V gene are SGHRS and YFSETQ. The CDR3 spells CASSLAAGAVYEQYF. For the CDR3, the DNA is TGCGCCAGCAGCCTGGCGGCGGGAGCGGTCTACGAGCAGTACTTC.

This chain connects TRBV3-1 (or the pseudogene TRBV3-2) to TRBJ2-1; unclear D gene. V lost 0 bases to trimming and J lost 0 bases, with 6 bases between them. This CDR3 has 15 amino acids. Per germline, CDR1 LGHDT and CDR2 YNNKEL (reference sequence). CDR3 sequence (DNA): TGTGCCAGCAGCCAAGATTTCGGCTCCTACAATGAGCAGTTCTTC. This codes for CASSQDFGSYNEQFF.

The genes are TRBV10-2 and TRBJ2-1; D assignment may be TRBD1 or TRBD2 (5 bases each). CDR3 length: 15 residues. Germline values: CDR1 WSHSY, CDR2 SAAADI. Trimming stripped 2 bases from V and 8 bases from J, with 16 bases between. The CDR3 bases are TGCGCCAGCAGTGAGGCCACCCTGAGGGGCCATGAGCAGTTCTTC. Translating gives CASSEATLRGHEQFF.

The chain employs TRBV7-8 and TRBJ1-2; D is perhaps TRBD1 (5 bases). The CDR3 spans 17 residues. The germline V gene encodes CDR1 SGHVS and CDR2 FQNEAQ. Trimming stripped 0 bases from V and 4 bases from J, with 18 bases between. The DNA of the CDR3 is TGTGCCAGCAGCTTAGCGTGGGGACCGACGAAAGGCTATGGCTACACCTTC. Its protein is CASSLAWGPTKGYGYTF.

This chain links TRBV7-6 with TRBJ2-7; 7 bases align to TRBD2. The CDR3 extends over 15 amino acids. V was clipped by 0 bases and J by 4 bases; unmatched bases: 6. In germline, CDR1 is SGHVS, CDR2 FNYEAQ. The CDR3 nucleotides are TGTGCCAGCAGCTTAGCGTCCGATAGCGGGTACGAGCAGTACTTC. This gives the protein CASSLASDSGYEQYF.

CDR3 nucleotide sequence: TGTGCCAGCAGTTATTCGTATTTGGGGGGTACGCAGTATTTT. Translated: CASSYSYLGGTQYF. This chain joins TRBV27 and TRBJ2-3, with D tentatively TRBD2 (6 bases). The CDR3 consists of 14 residues. Germline assignment: CDR1 MNHEY and CDR2 SMNVEV (reference sequence). Trimming removed 4 bases at V and 8 bases at J, with 16 bases between.

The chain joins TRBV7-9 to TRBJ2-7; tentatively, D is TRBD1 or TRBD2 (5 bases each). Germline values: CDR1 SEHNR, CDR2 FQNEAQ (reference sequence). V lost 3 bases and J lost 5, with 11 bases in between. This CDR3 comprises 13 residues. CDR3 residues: CASSFSGSHEQYF. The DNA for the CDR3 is TGTGCCAGCAGCTTCTCAGGGAGCCACGAGCAGTACTTC.

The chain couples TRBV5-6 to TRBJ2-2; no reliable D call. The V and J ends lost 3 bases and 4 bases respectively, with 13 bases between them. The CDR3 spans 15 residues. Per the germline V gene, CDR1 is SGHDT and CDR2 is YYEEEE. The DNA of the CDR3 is TGTGCCAGCAGCTCTGGGATGACGAGCACCGGGGAGCTGTTTTTT. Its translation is CASSSGMTSTGELFF.